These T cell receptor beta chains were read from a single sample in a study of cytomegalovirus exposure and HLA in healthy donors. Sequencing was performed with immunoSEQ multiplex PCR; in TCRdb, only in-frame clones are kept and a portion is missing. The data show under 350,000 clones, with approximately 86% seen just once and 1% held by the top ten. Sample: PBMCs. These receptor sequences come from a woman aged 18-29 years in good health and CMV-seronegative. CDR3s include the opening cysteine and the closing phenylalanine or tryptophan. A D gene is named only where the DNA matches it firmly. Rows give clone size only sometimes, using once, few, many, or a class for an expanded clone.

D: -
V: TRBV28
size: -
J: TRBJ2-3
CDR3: CASSPRGHLSTDTQYF
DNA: TGTGCCAGCAGCCCAAGGGGACATCTCAGCACAGATACGCAGTATTTT

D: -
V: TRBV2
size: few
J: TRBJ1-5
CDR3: CASRQGFSNQPQHF
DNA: TGTGCCAGCAGACAGGGATTTAGCAATCAGCCCCAGCATTTT

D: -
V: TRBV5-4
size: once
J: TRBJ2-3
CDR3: CASSLGGSGASSTDTQYF
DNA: TGTGCCAGCAGCTTGGGGGGTAGCGGAGCCTCTAGCACAGATACGCAGTATTTT

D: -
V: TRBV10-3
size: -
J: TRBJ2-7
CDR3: CAISGDSTYEQYF
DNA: TGTGCCATCAGTGGCGACAGTACCTACGAGCAGTACTTC

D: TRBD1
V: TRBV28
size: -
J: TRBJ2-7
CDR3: CASYRDRGAYEQYF
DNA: TGTGCCAGCTACCGGGACAGGGGGGCCTACGAGCAGTACTTC

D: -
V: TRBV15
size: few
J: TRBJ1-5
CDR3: CATSRDSGSPQHF
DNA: TGTGCCACCAGCAGAGATAGCGGGTCGCCCCAGCATTTT

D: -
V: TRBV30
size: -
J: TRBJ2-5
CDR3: CAWSLGTGSKETQYF
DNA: TGTGCCTGGAGTCTGGGAACAGGGTCTAAAGAGACCCAGTACTTC

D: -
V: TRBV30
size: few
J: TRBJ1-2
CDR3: CAWSAKGEGNYGYTF
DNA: TGTGCCTGGAGTGCGAAGGGGGAGGGAAACTATGGCTACACCTTC

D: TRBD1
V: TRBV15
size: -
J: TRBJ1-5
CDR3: CATSRETGVNQPQHF
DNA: TGTGCCACCAGCAGAGAGACAGGGGTCAATCAGCCCCAGCATTTT

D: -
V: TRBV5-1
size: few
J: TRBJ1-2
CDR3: CASSLAPGDYGYTF
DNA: TGCGCCAGCAGCTTGGCACCAGGGGACTATGGCTACACCTTC

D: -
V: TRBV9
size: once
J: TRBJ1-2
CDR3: CASSPQTGRFDYGYTF
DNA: TGTGCCAGCAGCCCCCAAACAGGGAGATTCGACTATGGCTACACCTTC

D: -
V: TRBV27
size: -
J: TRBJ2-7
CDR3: CASRRRGAGNEQYF
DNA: TGTGCCAGCAGGCGACGGGGGGCTGGGAACGAGCAGTACTTC

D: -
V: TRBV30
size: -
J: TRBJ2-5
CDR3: CAWLSGKETQYF
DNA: TGTGCCTGGCTTTCAGGTAAAGAGACCCAGTACTTC

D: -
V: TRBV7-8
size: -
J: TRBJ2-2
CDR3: CASSLETRDTGELFF
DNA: TGTGCCAGCAGCTTAGAGACGAGGGACACCGGGGAGCTGTTTTTT

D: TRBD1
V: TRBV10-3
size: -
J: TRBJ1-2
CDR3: CAISALQGQGHYGYTF
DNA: TGTGCCATCAGTGCCCTCCAGGGACAGGGCCACTATGGCTACACCTTC

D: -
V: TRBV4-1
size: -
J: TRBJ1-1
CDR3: CASSQVGGGAFF
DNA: TGCGCCAGCAGCCAAGTGGGGGGGGGAGCTTTCTTT

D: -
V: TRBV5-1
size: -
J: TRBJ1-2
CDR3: CASSLVGRGFYGYTF
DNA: TGCGCCAGCAGCTTGGTCGGCAGGGGCTTCTATGGCTACACCTTC

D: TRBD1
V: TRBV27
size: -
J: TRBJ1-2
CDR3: CASSTTPDRGFLGYTF
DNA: TGTGCCAGCAGCACAACACCGGACAGGGGATTTTTAGGCTACACCTTC

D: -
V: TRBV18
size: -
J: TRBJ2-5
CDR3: CASSPPAGGPTRYF
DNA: TGTGCCAGCTCACCACCGGCCGGGGGGCCTACCCGGTACTTC

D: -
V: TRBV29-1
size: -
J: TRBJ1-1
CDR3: CSDGGQVDTEAFF
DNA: TGCAGCGATGGGGGCCAGGTCGACACTGAAGCTTTCTTT

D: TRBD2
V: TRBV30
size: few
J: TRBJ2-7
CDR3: CAWGDRGRAHEQYF
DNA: TGTGCCTGGGGGGACCGGGGGAGGGCCCACGAGCAGTACTTC

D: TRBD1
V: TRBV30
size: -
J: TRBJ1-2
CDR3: CAWSVGQVGYGYTF
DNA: TGTGCCTGGAGTGTCGGACAGGTTGGCTATGGCTACACCTTC

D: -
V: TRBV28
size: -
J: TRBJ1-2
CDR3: CASSLRGPGGYTF
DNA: TGTGCCAGCAGTTTAAGAGGCCCAGGGGGCTACACCTTC

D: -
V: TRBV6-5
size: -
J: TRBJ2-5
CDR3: CASSYSYVAEETQYF
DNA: TGTGCCAGCAGTTACTCGTACGTGGCCGAAGAGACCCAGTACTTC

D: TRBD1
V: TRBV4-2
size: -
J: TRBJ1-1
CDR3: CASSHTTGTNTEAFF
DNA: TGTGCCAGCAGCCACACGACAGGGACGAACACTGAAGCTTTCTTT

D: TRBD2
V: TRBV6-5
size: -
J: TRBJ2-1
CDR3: CASSPPGTSVNEQFF
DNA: TGTGCCAGCAGCCCACCGGGGACTAGCGTCAATGAGCAGTTCTTC

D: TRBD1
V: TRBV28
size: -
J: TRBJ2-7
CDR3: CASSSRTGPSYEQYF
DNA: TGTGCCAGCAGTTCCCGGACAGGGCCCTCCTACGAGCAGTACTTC

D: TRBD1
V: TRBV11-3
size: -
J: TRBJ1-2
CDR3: CASSSDRGENYGYTF
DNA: TGTGCCAGCAGCTCGGACAGGGGGGAAAACTATGGCTACACCTTC

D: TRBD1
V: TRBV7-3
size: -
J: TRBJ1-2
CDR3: CASSPGTGASGYTF
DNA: TGTGCCAGCAGTCCCGGGACAGGCGCTTCGGGCTACACCTTC

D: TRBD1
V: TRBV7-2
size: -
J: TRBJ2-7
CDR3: CASSLDRGPINEQYF
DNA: TGTGCCAGCAGCTTAGACAGGGGGCCGATCAACGAGCAGTACTTC

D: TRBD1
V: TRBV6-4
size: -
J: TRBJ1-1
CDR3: CASSDSAGQSMNTEAFF
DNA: TGTGCCAGCAGTGACTCGGCGGGACAGAGCATGAACACTGAAGCTTTCTTT

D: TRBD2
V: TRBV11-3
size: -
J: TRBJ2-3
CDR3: CASSRGLAGTTDTQYF
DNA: TGTGCCAGCAGCCGCGGACTAGCGGGTACCACAGATACGCAGTATTTT

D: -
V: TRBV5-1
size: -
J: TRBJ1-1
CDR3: CASSLVVGAEAFF
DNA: TGCGCCAGCAGCTTGGTCGTCGGGGCTGAAGCTTTCTTT

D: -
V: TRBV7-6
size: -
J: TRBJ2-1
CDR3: CASSVVEGRGEQFF
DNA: TGTGCCAGCAGCGTAGTCGAGGGGCGGGGTGAGCAGTTCTTC

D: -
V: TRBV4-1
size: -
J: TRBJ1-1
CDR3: CASSHPPAGVHEAFF
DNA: TGCGCCAGCAGCCATCCCCCGGCGGGCGTTCATGAAGCTTTCTTT

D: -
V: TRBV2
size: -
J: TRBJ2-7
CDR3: CASRDSLGEQYF
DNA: TGTGCCAGCAGAGATAGCCTCGGCGAGCAGTACTTC

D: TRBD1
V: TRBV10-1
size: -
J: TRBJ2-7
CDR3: CATGRFRTGESEQYF
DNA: TGCGCCACCGGACGGTTTCGGACAGGGGAAAGCGAGCAGTACTTC

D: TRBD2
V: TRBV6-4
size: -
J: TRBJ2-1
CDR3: CASSPSLAGGNEQFF
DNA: TGTGCCAGCAGTCCCTCACTAGCGGGGGGAAATGAGCAGTTCTTC

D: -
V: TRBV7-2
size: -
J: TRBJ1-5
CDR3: CASSFQPGTLSFQPQHF
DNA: TGTGCCAGCAGCTTTCAACCCGGGACATTATCTTTTCAGCCCCAGCATTTT

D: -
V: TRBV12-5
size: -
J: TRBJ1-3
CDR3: CASGLLIGGSGNTIYF
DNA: TGTGCTAGTGGTTTGTTAATAGGGGGCTCTGGAAACACCATATATTTT

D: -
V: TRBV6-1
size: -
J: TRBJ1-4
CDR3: CASSEGTPYEKLFF
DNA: TGTGCCAGCAGTGAGGGGACACCTTATGAAAAACTGTTTTTT

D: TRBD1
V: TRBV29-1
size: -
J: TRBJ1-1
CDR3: CSVARDRVDTEAFF
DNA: TGCAGCGTAGCCCGGGACAGGGTAGACACTGAAGCTTTCTTT

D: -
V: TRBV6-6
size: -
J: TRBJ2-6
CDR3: CASSYSQGIGANVLTF
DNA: TGTGCCAGCAGTTACTCTCAGGGAATTGGGGCCAACGTCCTGACTTTC